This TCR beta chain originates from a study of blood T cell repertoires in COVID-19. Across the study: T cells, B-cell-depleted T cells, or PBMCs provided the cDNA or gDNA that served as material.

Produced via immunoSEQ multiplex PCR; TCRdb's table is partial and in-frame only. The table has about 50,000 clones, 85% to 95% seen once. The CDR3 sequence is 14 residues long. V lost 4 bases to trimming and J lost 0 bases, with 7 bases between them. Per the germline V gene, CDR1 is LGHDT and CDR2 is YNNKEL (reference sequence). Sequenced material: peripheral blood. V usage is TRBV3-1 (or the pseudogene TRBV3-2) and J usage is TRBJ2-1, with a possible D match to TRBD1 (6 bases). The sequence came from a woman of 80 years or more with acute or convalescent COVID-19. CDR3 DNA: TGTGCCAGCAGCCGGGACACCTCCTACAATGAGCAGTTCTTC. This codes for CASSRDTSYNEQFF.